Here is one T cell receptor beta chain with its context. Libraries were prepared by immunoSEQ multiplex PCR; TCRdb keeps only in-frame clonotypes and omits some of them. The profile shows about 14,000 clones, more than 75% of them singletons. The record originates from a study of OX40 agonist ivuxolimab in advanced cancers. At the level of the study: Partial responses were observed in three patients, of whom one had hepatocellular carcinoma and two had cutaneous melanoma.

V lost 3 bases and J 8 bases, leaving 17 bases between the germline ends. Germline CDR1 reads SNHLY; CDR2 reads FYNNEI. CDR3 length equals 15 residues. With autoimmune disease history or systemic immunosuppression, patients were excluded. The TCR originated in an adult with an advanced solid tumor such as melanoma, head and neck, liver or kidney cancer. The genes are TRBV2 and TRBJ1-3, with D perhaps TRBD1 (5 bases). This material consisted of CD4+ or CD8+ T cells sorted from blood, taken in a trial of the OX40 agonist ivuxolimab. The CDR3 DNA is TGTGCCAGCAGTGATGAGGACGTTGCGGGGGACACCATATATTTT. Its translation: CASSDEDVAGDTIYF.